Sequencing of this T cell receptor beta chain was carried out in a study of T cells in Graves' hyperthyroidism and ophthalmopathy. In germline, CDR1 is SEHNR, CDR2 FQNEAQ (reference sequence). The CDR3 totals 15 residues. V shed 5 bases and J shed 0 bases, with 11 bases lying between them. This clonotype was detected a few times. Amplification yielded TCR beta CDR3 regions, with RNA transcripts as the source. The TCR CDR3 was amplified in a first-round RT-PCR using the HTBI primer set. Via MiXCR, TCRdb re-called the multiplex PCR reads, giving one row per CDR3 protein. The table records 530,000 or so distinct CDR3 sequences, approximately 24% of them present only once.

V is TRBV7-9 and J is TRBJ1-3; maybe TRBD1 (5 bases). The sequencing sample was made of blood. The clonotype originates from a woman aged 25 to 39 with Graves' ophthalmopathy. The chain's CDR3 is CASSIAGNSGNTIYF. CDR3 nucleotides: TGTGCCAGCAGCATTGCAGGGAACTCTGGAAACACCATATATTTT.